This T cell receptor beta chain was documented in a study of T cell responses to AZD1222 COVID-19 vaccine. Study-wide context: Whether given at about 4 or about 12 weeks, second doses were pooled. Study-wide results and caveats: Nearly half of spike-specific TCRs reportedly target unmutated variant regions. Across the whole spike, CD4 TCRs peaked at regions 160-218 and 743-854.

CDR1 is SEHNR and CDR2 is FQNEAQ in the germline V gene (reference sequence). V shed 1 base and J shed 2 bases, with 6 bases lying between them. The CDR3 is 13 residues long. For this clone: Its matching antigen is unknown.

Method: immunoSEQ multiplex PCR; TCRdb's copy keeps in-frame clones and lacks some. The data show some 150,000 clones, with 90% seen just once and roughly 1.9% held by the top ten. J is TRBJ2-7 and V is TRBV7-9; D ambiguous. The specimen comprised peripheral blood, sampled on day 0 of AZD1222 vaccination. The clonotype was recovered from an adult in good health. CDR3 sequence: CASSLDYAYEQYF. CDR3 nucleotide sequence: TGTGCCAGCAGCTTAGACTACGCCTACGAGCAGTACTTC. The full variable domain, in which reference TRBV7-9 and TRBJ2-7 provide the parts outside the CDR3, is DTGVSQNPRHKITKRGQNVTFRCDPISEHNRLYWYRQTLGQGPEFLTYFQNEAQLEKSRLLSDRFSAERPKGSFSTLEIQRTEQGDSAMYLCASSLDYAYEQYFGPGTRLTVT.